The 20 T cell receptor beta chains below come from one sample, sequenced in a study of identical twins. TCRdb used MiXCR to reprocess the 5' RACE reads, holding one entry per CDR3 protein. The sample has roughly 350,000 distinct CDR3 sequences, roughly 12% seen once. These data are also associated with another study on yellow fever vaccine responses in identical twins.

Sequencing used CD8+ T cells sorted from blood. Source of these receptors: a young woman in good health.

This clonotype has a handful of counts. This rearrangement joins TRBV5-5 to TRBJ2-2; 8 bases line up with TRBD1. V shed 1 base and J 3 bases; nucleotides not matched to a gene: 5. Germline-derived CDR1 and CDR2 are SGHKS and YYEKEE (reference sequence). The CDR3 has 16 residues. CDR3 in DNA: TGTGCCAGCAGCTTGAGGACAGGGCAGGACACCGGGGAGCTGTTTTTT. Its protein product is CASSLRTGQDTGELFF. The full variable domain, its missing parts supplied by reference TRBV5-5 and TRBJ2-2, is DAGVTQSPTHLIKTRGQQVTLRCSPISGHKSVSWYQQVLGQGPQFIFQYYEKEERGRGNFPDRFSARQFPNYSSELNVNALLLGDSALYLCASSLRTGQDTGELFFGEGSRLTVL.

CDR3 amino acids: CASSSAIGGYEQYV. The CDR3 nucleotides are TGTGCCAGCAGCTCCGCTATTGGCGGCTACGAGCAGTACGTC. The chain couples TRBV7-2 to TRBJ2-7; no clear D. V lost 4 bases, J lost 3 bases, and 13 bases lay in between. This CDR3 region has 14 residues. Germline V gene lookup returns CDR1 SGHTA and CDR2 FQGNSA.

The chain carries TRBV5-1 and TRBJ1-1; 7 bases are shared with TRBD1. V shed 0 bases, J shed 2 bases, and the junction held 7 bases outside the gene matches. The CDR3 length is 16 residues. Germline V gene lookup returns CDR1 SGHRS and CDR2 YFSETQ. CDR3 amino acids: CASSLEAGGSNTEAFF. Written as DNA, the CDR3 is TGCGCCAGCAGCTTGGAGGCAGGGGGAAGCAACACTGAAGCTTTCTTT.

The table lists this clonotype with a few counts. The CDR3 sequence is CSLAGGSDTQYF. The CDR3 DNA follows: TGCAGTTTAGCGGGGGGGTCAGATACGCAGTATTTT. The chain couples TRBV20-1 to TRBJ2-3; 11 bases align to TRBD2. This CDR3 comprises 12 residues. From germline, CDR1 is DFQATT and CDR2 SNEGSKA (reference sequence). Germline trimming cut 8 bases from V and 4 bases from J; bases unmatched to any gene: 2.

This clonotype was counted between two and nine times. The rearrangement uses TRBV2 and TRBJ2-1, with D possibly being TRBD1 or TRBD2 (5 bases each). The CDR3 contains 15 residues. Germline CDR1 and CDR2: SNHLY and FYNNEI. Trimming removed 1 base at V and 0 bases at J, with 7 bases between. The CDR3 bases are TGTGCCAGCAGTGAAGGGGGGAACTCCTACAATGAGCAGTTCTTC. Its translation is CASSEGGNSYNEQFF.

This clonotype was found many times. The chain is built from TRBV3-1 and TRBJ1-3; perhaps TRBD1 as D (5 bases). The V and J ends lost 5 bases and 8 bases respectively, with 13 bases between them. Germline CDR1 reads LGHDT; CDR2 reads YNNKEL (reference sequence). The CDR3 totals 13 residues. The CDR3 loop reads CASSDNPGDTIYF. The CDR3 bases are TGTGCCAGCAGCGACAATCCGGGGGACACCATATATTTT.

This clonotype came up a few times. The rearrangement joins TRBV5-5 to TRBJ2-1; 8 bases line up with TRBD2. Germline CDR1 and CDR2: SGHKS and YYEKEE (reference sequence). With 4 bases clipped from V and 7 bases from J, the junction kept 10 bases outside the gene matches. The CDR3 is 15 amino acids. The DNA of the CDR3 is TGTGCCAGCAGCCAAAGCGGGAGATTGGGAAATGAGCAGTTCTTC. Protein product: CASSQSGRLGNEQFF.

V and J are TRBV24-1 and TRBJ1-5, with unresolved D. The V end lost 5 bases, the J end lost 7 bases, and 11 bases lay between the germline ends. Germline CDR1 reads KGHDR; CDR2 reads SFDVKD. The CDR3 spans 13 residues. The CDR3 spells CATSVGYRQPQHF. The DNA of the CDR3 is TGTGCCACCAGTGTGGGGTATCGACAGCCCCAGCATTTT.

In this sample, this clonotype turned up many times. The genes are TRBV5-1 and TRBJ2-7; 7 positions agree with TRBD1. Germline trimming cut 2 bases from V and 2 bases from J; bases unmatched to any gene: 4. The germline CDR1 and CDR2 sequences are SGHRS and YFSETQ. The CDR3 sequence is 14 residues long. Here the CDR3 reads CASSLWGQTYEQYF. For the CDR3, the DNA is TGCGCCAGCAGCTTATGGGGACAGACCTACGAGCAGTACTTC.

The CDR3 region is CASSLALNGGPRSEQYF. As DNA, the CDR3 is TGTGCCAGCAGCTTAGCGCTAAACGGAGGGCCTCGGAGTGAGCAGTACTTC. This rearrangement joins TRBV7-9 to TRBJ2-7; possibly TRBD2 for D (6 bases). The CDR3 has 17 residues. Germline V gives CDR1 SEHNR, CDR2 FQNEAQ (reference sequence). Between the trimmed V and J ends, which lost 0 bases and 7 bases, there was a span of 22 bases.

To note about this clonotype: An end of the junction differs from the germline gene, which may be a read error. The rearrangement joins TRBV28 to TRBJ2-3; possibly TRBD2 for D (5 bases). Germline assignment: CDR1 MDHEN and CDR2 SYDVKM. This CDR3 comprises 15 residues. The CDR3 nucleotides read TGTGCCAGCAATCTGGTCTCCTCTAGCACAGATACGCAGTACTTT. This encodes CASNLVSSSTDTQYF. The whole variable domain, remainder taken from reference TRBV28 and TRBJ2-3, is DVKVTQSSRYLVKRTGEKVFLECVQDMDHENMFWYRQDPGLGLRLIYFSYDVKMKEKGDIPEGYSVSREKKERFSLILESASTNQTSMYLCASNLVSSSTDTQYFGPGTRLTVL.

This chain joins TRBV2 and TRBJ2-5; 12 bases match TRBD2. The trim removed 8 bases at V and 5 bases at J, leaving 9 bases unmatched. Germline assignment: CDR1 SNHLY and CDR2 FYNNEI. The CDR3 length is 15 residues. In nucleotides, the CDR3 is TGTGCCAGCCGACAGGCTAGCGGGGGGGTGGAGACCCAGTACTTC. Translating it yields CASRQASGGVETQYF. The complete variable domain, with remaining parts taken from reference TRBV2 and TRBJ2-5, reads EPEVTQTPSHQVTQMGQEVILRCVPISNHLYFYWYRQILGQKVEFLVSFYNNEISEKSEIFDDQFSVERPDGSNFTLKIRSTKLEDSAMYFCASRQASGGVETQYFGPGTRLLVL.

The chain combines TRBV6-4 with TRBJ1-6; TRBD1 matches 8 bases. The CDR3 has 14 amino acids. Germline V gene sequence: CDR1 MRHNA, CDR2 SNTAGT. The trim removed 5 bases at V and 7 bases at J, leaving 4 bases unmatched. The CDR3 region has the DNA TGTGCCAGCAGTCTGACAGGGGAGAATTCACCCCTCCACTTT. This gives the protein CASSLTGENSPLHF.

This sequence joins TRBV9 and TRBJ2-3, with 9 positions matching TRBD2. V lost 1 base, J lost 1 base, and 1 base stayed unmatched. The germline V gene encodes CDR1 SGDLS and CDR2 YYNGEE. This CDR3 is 15 amino acids long. The CDR3 reads CASSVRTSGTDTQYF. As DNA, the CDR3 is TGTGCCAGCAGCGTAAGGACTAGCGGCACAGATACGCAGTATTTT.

J is TRBJ1-1 and V is TRBV5-1; TRBD1 aligns across 7 bases. CDR3 size: 12 residues. J was trimmed by 3 bases and V by 7 bases; bases with no gene match: 3. Germline CDR1 and CDR2: SGHRS and YFSETQ. CDR3 residues: CASGTGDTEAFF. The CDR3 bases are TGCGCCAGCGGCACAGGGGACACTGAAGCTTTCTTT.

The rearrangement uses TRBV4-1 and TRBJ2-5; TRBD2 aligns across 7 bases. The germline V gene has CDR1 MGHRA and CDR2 YSYEKL. With 0 bases clipped from V and 0 bases from J, the junction kept 10 bases outside the gene matches. This CDR3 has 18 residues. CDR3 region: CASSQESSGESYQETQYF. The CDR3 coding sequence is TGCGCCAGCAGCCAAGAGTCGAGCGGGGAGTCCTACCAAGAGACCCAGTACTTC.

The V call is TRBV27, the J call TRBJ1-6; TRBD1 might be the D (5 bases). Germline loops: CDR1 MNHEY, CDR2 SMNVEV (reference sequence). The ends were cut back, 4 bases at V and 7 bases at J, with 8 bases in the middle. CDR3 length: 13 amino acids. The CDR3: CASSWQGNSPLHF. The CDR3 DNA sequence: TGTGCCAGCAGTTGGCAGGGCAATTCACCCCTCCACTTT.

Ten or more counts support this clonotype. A read error may produce the germline difference seen at one junction end. The chain joins TRBV12-3 or TRBV12-4 to TRBJ2-3; D may match TRBD1 or TRBD2 (6 bases each). The CDR3 has 14 residues. The CDR3 loop is CASSRGPNTDTQYF. Here the CDR3 DNA reads TGTGCGAGCAGTCGGGGGCCGAACACAGATACGCAGTATTTT.

V usage is TRBV9 and J usage is TRBJ2-6; D remains ambiguous. CDR1 SGDLS and CDR2 YYNGEE come from the germline V gene. CDR3 size: 18 residues. Trimming removed 3 bases at V and 3 bases at J, with 19 bases between. The DNA for the CDR3 is TGTGCCAGCAGCGACCTGGTAGGCTACCACCATGGGGCCAACGTCCTGACTTTC. Translating gives CASSDLVGYHHGANVLTF.

V gene TRBV19 combines with J gene TRBJ2-7, with 8 bases aligning to TRBD2. Germline V lookup: CDR1 LNHDA, CDR2 SQIVND (reference sequence). Trimming took 4 bases from V and 3 from J; bases not matched to a gene: 5. The CDR3 loop spans 14 amino acids. CDR3 loop: CASSKGLGGYEQYF. The CDR3 nucleotides are TGTGCCAGTAGTAAGGGACTAGGGGGCTACGAGCAGTACTTC.